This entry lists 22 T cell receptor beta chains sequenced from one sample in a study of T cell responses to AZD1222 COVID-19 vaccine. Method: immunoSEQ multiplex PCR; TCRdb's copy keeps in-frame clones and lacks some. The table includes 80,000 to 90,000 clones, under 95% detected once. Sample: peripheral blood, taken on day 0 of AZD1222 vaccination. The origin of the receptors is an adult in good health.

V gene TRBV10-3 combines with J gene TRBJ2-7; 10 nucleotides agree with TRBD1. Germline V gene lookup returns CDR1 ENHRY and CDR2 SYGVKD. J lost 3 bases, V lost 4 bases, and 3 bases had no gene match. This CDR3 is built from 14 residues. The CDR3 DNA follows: TGTGCCATCAGTGTAGGGACAGGGGTCTACGAGCAGTACTTC. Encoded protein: CAISVGTGVYEQYF.

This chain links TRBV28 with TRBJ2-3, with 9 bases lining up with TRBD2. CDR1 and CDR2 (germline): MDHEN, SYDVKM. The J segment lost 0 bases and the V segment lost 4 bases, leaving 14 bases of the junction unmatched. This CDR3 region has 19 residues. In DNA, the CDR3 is TGTGCCAGCAGTTATCCCCCCCTTTTAGCGGGAGTTAGCACAGATACGCAGTATTTT. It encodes CASSYPPLLAGVSTDTQYF.

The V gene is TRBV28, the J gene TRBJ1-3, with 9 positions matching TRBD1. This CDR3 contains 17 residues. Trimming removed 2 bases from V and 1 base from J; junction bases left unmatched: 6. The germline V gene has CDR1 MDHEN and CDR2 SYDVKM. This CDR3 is CASSLGGQGLSGNTIYF. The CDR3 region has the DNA TGTGCCAGCAGTTTAGGGGGACAGGGTCTTTCTGGAAACACCATATATTTT.

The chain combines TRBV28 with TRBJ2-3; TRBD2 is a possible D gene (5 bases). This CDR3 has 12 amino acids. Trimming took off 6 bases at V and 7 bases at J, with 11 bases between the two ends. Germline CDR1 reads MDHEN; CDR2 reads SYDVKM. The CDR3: CASSGVKNTQYF. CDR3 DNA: TGTGCCAGCAGCGGGGTGAAAAATACGCAGTATTTT.

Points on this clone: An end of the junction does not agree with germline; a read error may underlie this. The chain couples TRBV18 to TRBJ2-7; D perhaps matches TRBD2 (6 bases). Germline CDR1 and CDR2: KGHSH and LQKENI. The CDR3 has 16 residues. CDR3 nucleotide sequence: TGTGCCAGCTCCCCACCTAGTTCGGCGGGGACCTACGAGCAGTACTTC. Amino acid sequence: CASSPPSSAGTYEQYF.

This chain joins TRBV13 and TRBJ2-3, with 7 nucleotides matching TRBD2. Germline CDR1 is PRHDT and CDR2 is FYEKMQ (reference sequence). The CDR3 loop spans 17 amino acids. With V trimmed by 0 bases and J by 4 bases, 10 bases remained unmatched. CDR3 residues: CASSLGRGGSVADTQYF. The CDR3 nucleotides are TGTGCCAGCAGCTTAGGCCGGGGCGGGAGTGTCGCAGATACGCAGTATTTT.

The CDR3 nucleotides are TGTGCCAGCAGTCGGGAGCGCCAAAAACCCAAGCGAACCCAAGCCACAGATACGCAGTATTTT. Translation gives CASSRERQKPKRTQATDTQYF. The V and J genes are TRBV6-6 and TRBJ2-3; TRBD2 is a possible D gene (6 bases). Germline CDR1 and CDR2: MNHNY and SVGAGI (reference sequence). The CDR3 runs to 21 residues. V was clipped by 5 bases and J by 2 bases, with 32 bases between them.

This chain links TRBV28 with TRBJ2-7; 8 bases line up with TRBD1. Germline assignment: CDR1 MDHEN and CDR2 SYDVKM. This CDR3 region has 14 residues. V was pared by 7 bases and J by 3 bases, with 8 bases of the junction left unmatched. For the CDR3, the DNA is TGTGCCAGCAATAAACAGGGGGTTATCTACGAGCAGTACTTC. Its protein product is CASNKQGVIYEQYF.

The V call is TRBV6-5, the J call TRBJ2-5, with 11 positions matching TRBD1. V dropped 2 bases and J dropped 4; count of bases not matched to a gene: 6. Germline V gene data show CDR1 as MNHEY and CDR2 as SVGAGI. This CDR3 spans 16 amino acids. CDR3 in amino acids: CASSYASGTGGETQYF. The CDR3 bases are TGTGCCAGCAGTTACGCCTCCGGGACAGGGGGAGAGACCCAGTACTTC.

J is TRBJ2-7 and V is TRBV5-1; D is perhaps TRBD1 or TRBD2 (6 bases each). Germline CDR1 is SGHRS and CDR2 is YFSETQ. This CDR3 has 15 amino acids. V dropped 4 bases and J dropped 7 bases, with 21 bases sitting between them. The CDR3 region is CASSVTQGGGTEQYF. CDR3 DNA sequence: TGCGCCAGCAGCGTAACACAGGGCGGAGGGACGGAGCAGTACTTC.

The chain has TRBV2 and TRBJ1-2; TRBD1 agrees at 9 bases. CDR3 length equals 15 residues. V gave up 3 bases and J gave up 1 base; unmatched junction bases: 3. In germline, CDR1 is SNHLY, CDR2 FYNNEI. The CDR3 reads CASSEGQGGNYGYTF. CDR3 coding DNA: TGTGCCAGCAGTGAGGGACAGGGAGGTAACTATGGCTACACCTTC.

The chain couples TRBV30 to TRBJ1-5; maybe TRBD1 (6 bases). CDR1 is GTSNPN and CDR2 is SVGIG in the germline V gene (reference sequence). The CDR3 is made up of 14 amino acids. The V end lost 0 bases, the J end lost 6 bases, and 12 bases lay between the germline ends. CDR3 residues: CAWSVPGGSQPQHF. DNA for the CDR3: TGTGCCTGGAGTGTACCCGGGGGCTCTCAGCCCCAGCATTTT.

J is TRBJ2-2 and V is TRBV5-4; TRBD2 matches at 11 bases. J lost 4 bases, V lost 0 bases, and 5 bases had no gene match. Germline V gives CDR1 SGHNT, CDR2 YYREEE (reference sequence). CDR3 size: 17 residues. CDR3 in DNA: TGTGCCAGCAGCTTGGGGCTAGCGGGAGGACCCACCGGGGAGCTGTTTTTT. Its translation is CASSLGLAGGPTGELFF.

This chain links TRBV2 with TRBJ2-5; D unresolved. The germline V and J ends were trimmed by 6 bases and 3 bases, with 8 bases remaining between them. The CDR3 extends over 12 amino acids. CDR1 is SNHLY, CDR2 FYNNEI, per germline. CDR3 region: CASRSREETQYF. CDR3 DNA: TGTGCCAGCAGAAGCAGAGAAGAGACCCAGTACTTC.

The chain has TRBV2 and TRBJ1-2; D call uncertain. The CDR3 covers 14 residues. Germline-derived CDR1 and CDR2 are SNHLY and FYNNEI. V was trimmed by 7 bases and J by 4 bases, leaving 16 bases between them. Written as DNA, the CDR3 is TGTGCCAGCACCCCCTCCGTGGGGAGCTATGGCTACACCTTC. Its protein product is CASTPSVGSYGYTF.

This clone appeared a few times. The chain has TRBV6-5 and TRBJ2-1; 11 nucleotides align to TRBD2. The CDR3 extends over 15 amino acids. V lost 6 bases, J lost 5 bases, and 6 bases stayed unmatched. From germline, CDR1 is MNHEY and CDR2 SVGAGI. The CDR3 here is CASSSGLAGNNEQFF. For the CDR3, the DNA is TGTGCCAGCAGCTCTGGACTAGCGGGTAACAATGAGCAGTTCTTC.

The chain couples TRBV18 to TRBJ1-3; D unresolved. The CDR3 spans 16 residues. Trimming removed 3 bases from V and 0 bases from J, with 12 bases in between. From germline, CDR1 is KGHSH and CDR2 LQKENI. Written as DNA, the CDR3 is TGTGCCAGCTCACCCCCCGGACTGAACTCTGGAAACACCATATATTTT. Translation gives CASSPPGLNSGNTIYF. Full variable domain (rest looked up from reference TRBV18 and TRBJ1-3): NAGVMQNPRHLVRRRGQEARLRCSPMKGHSHVYWYRQLPEEGLKFMVYLQKENIIDESGMPKERFSAEFPKEGPSILRIQQVVRGDSAAYFCASSPPGLNSGNTIYFGEGSWLTVV.

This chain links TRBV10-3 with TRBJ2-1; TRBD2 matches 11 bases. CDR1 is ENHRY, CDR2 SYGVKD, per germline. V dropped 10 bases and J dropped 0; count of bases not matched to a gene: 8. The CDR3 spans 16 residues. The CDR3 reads CATSLAGGSSYNEQFF. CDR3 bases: TGTGCCACATCATTAGCGGGAGGGAGCTCCTACAATGAGCAGTTCTTC.

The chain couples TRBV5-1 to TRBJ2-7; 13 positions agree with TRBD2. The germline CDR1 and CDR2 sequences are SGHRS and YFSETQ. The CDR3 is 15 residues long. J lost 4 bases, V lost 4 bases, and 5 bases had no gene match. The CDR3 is CASSAGTSGKYEQYF. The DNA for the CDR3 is TGCGCCAGCAGCGCGGGGACTAGCGGGAAATACGAGCAGTACTTC. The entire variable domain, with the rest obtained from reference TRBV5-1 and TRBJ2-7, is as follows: KAGVTQTPRYLIKTRGQQVTLSCSPISGHRSVSWYQQTPGQGLQFLFEYFSETQRNKGNFPGRFSGRQFSNSRSEMNVSTLELGDSALYLCASSAGTSGKYEQYFGPGTRLTVT.

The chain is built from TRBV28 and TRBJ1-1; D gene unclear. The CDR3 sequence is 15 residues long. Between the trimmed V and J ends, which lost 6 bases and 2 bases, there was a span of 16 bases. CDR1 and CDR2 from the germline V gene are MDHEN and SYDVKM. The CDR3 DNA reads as TGTGCCAGCAGCCCAGCCGCGGGAGGAAACACTGAAGCTTTCTTT. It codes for CASSPAAGGNTEAFF. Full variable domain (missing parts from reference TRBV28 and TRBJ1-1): DVKVTQSSRYLVKRTGEKVFLECVQDMDHENMFWYRQDPGLGLRLIYFSYDVKMKEKGDIPEGYSVSREKKERFSLILESASTNQTSMYLCASSPAAGGNTEAFFGQGTRLTVV.

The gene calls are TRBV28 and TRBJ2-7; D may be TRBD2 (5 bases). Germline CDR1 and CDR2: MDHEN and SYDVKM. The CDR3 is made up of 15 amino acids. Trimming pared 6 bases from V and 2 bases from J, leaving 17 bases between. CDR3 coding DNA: TGTGCCAGCAGCCCGCTGGCGGTCGGGACCTACGAGCAGTACTTC. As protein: CASSPLAVGTYEQYF. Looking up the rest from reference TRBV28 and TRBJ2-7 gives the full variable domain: DVKVTQSSRYLVKRTGEKVFLECVQDMDHENMFWYRQDPGLGLRLIYFSYDVKMKEKGDIPEGYSVSREKKERFSLILESASTNQTSMYLCASSPLAVGTYEQYFGPGTRLTVT.

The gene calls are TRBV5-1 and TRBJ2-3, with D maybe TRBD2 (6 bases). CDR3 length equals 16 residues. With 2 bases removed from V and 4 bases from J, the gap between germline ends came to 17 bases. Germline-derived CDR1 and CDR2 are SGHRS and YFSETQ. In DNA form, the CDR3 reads TGCGCCAGCAGCTTTGGGGCTAGCGTTTTCTCAGATACGCAGTATTTT. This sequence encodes CASSFGASVFSDTQYF. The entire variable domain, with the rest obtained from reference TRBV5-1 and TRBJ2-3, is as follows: KAGVTQTPRYLIKTRGQQVTLSCSPISGHRSVSWYQQTPGQGLQFLFEYFSETQRNKGNFPGRFSGRQFSNSRSEMNVSTLELGDSALYLCASSFGASVFSDTQYFGPGTRLTVL.